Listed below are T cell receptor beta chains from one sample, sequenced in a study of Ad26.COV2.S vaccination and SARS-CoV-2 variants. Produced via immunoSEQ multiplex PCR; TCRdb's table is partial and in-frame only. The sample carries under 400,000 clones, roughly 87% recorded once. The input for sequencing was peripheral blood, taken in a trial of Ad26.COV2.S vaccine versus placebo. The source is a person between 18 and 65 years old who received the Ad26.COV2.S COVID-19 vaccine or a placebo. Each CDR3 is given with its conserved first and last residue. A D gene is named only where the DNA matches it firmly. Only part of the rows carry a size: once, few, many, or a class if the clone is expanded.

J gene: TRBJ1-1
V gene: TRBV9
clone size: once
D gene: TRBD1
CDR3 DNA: TGTGCCAGCAGCGTAGGGGACAGACTAAACACTGAAGCTTTCTTT
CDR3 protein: CASSVGDRLNTEAFF

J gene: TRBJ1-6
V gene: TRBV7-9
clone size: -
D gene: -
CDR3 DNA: TGTGCCAGCAGCTCTAGGACAGACTATAATTCACCCCTCCACTTT
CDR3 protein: CASSSRTDYNSPLHF

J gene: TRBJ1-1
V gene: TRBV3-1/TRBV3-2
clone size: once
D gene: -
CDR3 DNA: TGTGCCAGCAGCCAAGTGGGCGTGGGTTATGGGTACACTGAAGCTTTCTTT
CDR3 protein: CASSQVGVGYGYTEAFF

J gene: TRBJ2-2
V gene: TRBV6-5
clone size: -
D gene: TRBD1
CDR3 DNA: TGTGCCAGCACCAGGACAGGGAACACCGGGGAGCTGTTTTTT
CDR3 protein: CASTRTGNTGELFF

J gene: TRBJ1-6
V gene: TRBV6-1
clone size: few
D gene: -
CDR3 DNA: TGTGCCAGCAGTGAACAAGGAAAACTAGATTCACCCCTCCACTTT
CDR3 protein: CASSEQGKLDSPLHF

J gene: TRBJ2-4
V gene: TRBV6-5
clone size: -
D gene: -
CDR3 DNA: TGTGCCAGCAGTTACTCGGGGGCAAGGGCCAAAAACATTCAGTACTTC
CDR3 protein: CASSYSGARAKNIQYF

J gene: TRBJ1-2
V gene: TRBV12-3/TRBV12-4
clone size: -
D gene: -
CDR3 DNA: TGTGCCAGCAGTTTAGGTGCAGGGAGTGGCTACACCTTC
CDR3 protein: CASSLGAGSGYTF

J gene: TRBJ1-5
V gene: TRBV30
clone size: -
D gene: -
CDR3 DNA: TGTGCCTGGAGTTTCTCAGCAGCTAGCAATCAGCCCCAGCATTTT
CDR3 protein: CAWSFSAASNQPQHF

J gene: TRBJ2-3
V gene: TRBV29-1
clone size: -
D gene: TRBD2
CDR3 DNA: TGCAGCGTTGAAGGGCGGGGGGCAAGCACAGATACGCAGTATTTT
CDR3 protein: CSVEGRGASTDTQYF

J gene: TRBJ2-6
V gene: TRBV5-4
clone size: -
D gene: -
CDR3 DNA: TGTGCCAGCAGCGCACAGGGCTCTGGGGCCAACGTCCTGACTTTC
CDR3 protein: CASSAQGSGANVLTF

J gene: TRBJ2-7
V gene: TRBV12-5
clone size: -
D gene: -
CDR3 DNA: TGTGCTAGTGGTTCTTGGGTCGGGGCAGTTGGGGCGGATGAGCAGTACTTC
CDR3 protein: CASGSWVGAVGADEQYF

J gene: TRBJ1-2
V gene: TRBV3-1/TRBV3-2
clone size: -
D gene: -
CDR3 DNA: TGTGCCAGCAGCCAAGAGAGAGGGGCCGTTCGGGGCTACACCTTC
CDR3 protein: CASSQERGAVRGYTF

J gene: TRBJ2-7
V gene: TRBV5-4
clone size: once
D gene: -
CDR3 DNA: TGTGCCAGCAGCTCGTCTGTACTCCCCCACGAGCAGTACTTC
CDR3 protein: CASSSSVLPHEQYF

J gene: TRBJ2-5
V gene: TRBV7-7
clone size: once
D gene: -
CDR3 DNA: TGTGCTAGCAGCCCCGGTTCGTTTTCTACTCAAGAGACCCAGTACTTC
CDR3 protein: CASSPGSFSTQETQYF

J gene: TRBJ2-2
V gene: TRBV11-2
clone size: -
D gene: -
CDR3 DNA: TGTGCCAGCAGCTTTCTCGGGGAGCTGTTTTTT
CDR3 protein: CASSFLGELFF

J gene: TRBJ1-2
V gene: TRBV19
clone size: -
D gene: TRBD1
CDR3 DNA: TGTGCCAGTAGTCTACGGACAGGGTTATCCCTCTATGGCTACACCTTC
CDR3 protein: CASSLRTGLSLYGYTF

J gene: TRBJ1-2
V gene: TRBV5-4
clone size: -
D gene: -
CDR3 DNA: TGTGCCAGCAGCTTGGCGCAGGCGAACTGGTATGGCTACACCTTC
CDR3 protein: CASSLAQANWYGYTF

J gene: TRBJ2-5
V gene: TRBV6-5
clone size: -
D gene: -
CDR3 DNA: TGTGCCAGCAGTTACTCTTCGTCTCAAGAGACCCAGTACTTC
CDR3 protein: CASSYSSSQETQYF

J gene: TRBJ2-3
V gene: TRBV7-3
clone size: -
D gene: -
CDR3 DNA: TGTGCCAGCAGCTTACCGGGACTCACAGGTGATACGCAGTATTTT
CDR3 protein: CASSLPGLTGDTQYF

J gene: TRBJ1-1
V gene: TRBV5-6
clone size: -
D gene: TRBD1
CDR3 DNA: TGTGCCAGCAGCTTGAGGCAGGGGGGTATGAACACTGAAGCTTTCTTT
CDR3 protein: CASSLRQGGMNTEAFF

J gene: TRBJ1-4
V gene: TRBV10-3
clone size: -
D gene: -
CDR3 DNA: TGTGCCATCAGTGACTCCGGAGGGACGACTAATGAAAAACTGTTTTTT
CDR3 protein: CAISDSGGTTNEKLFF

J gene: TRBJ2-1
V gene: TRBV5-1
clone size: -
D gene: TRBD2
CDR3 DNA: TGCGCCAGCAGCTTGGCCAGCGGGGGTAGCTCCTACAATGAGCAGTTCTTC
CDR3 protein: CASSLASGGSSYNEQFF

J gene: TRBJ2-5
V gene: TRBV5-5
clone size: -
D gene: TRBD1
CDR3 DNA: TGTGCCAGCAGCTCCTTCAGGGGGCGGGAGACCCAGTACTTC
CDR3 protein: CASSSFRGRETQYF

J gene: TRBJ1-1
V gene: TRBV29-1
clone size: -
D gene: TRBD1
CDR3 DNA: TGCAGCGTTGAAAAGGGGACAGGGGGCACTGAAGCTTTCTTT
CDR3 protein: CSVEKGTGGTEAFF

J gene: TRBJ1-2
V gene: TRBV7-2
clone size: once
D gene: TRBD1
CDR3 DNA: TGTGCCAGCAGCTTAGCGGCAGGGGGTTATGGCTACACCTTC
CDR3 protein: CASSLAAGGYGYTF

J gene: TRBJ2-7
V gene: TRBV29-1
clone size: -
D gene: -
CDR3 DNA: TGCAGCGCCAACAGGGCCTACGAGCAGTACTTC
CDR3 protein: CSANRAYEQYF

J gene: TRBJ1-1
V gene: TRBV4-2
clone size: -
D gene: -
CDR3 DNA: TGTGCCAGCAGCCGAAGTACGGGGGAAGCTTTCTTT
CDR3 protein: CASSRSTGEAFF

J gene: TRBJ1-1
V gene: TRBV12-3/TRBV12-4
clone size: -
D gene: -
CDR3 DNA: TGTGCCAGCGGGCCACCGAACACTGAAGCTTTCTTT
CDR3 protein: CASGPPNTEAFF

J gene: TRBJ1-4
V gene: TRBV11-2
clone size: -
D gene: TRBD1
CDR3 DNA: TGTGCCAGCAGCTCGGGGGTTGGGACAGCTAATGAAAAACTGTTTTTT
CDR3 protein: CASSSGVGTANEKLFF

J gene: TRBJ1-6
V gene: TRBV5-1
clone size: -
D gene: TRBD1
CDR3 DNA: TGCGCCAGCAGCTTGGTTCCAGGCCTACAGGGGGACTCACCCCTCCACTTT
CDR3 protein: CASSLVPGLQGDSPLHF

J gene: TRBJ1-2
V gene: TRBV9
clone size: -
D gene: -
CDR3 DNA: TGTGCCAGCAGCTCCCCAGCGGGGCGGGCCCCGGGAGGCTACACCTTC
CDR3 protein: CASSSPAGRAPGGYTF

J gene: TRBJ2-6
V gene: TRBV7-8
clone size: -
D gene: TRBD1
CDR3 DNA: TGTGCCAGCAGCTTAGGACAGGGGCAAAGGGTTTTGTCTTTC
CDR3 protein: CASSLGQGQRVLSF

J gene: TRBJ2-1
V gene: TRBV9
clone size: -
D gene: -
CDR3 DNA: TGTGCCAGCAGCGTTGATGCGAGAACGTCCTACAATGAGCAGTTCTTC
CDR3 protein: CASSVDARTSYNEQFF